Here is one T cell receptor (beta chain) with its context. This receptor's antigen is unknown. The sample holds no much larger clone one base away, and base qualities are not on file. Using the deep immunoSEQ assay, TCR CDR3 regions were amplified from genomic DNA by multiplex PCR. Extracted genomic DNA from each cell subset was spread evenly across all wells of several immunoSEQ 96-well plates, with each plate serving as a replicate. For sorted subsets, around 200 ng genomic DNA, equal to 25,000 to 35,000 T cell genomes, was loaded into each replicate PCR. Purified libraries were measured with a Qubit 3.0 fluorometer, size-checked on a Bioanalyzer 2100, and measured again with the KAPA Library Quantification kit. Each immunoSEQ 96-well plate was sequenced on its own single-read 150-cycle Illumina NextSeq 550 flow cell. In the authors' own workflow: Because the immunoSEQ output held only junctional sequences and lacked quality scores, the filtering could not match the filtering applied to full-length reads. To assign V/J genes and CDR3, sequences were annotated using PyIR, a Python wrapper for IgBLAST v1.9, with IMGT germline references. Reads were filtered out if the reads had weak V/J assignments (E-value above 1e-6), no CDR3, stop codons, out-of-frame junctions, or ambiguous translated residues. V3J clonotypes were defined as sequences sharing the same inferred V gene, J gene, and CDR3 amino acid sequence. The percentage overlap between two repertoires was calculated by dividing the number of shared unique clonotypes by the size of the smaller repertoire. Repertoire richness was assessed with RTK rarefaction, the Chao1 estimator, and Recon v2.1 estimates of unobserved clonotypes. OLGA was used to compute generation probabilities for all TCRbeta clonotypes that the gDNA method yielded from a few donors. TCRdb took this table from immuneACCESS and kept in-frame rearrangements with V and J called. Such tables lack part of the clones; where checked against another copy, unresolved V genes explain under half of the gap, and the rest is unexplained. The V and J calls and clone size were taken over from that table, and D and trimming were inferred from the DNA. The sample contains approximately 2,200,000 clones, about 93% of them found a single time. The top ten clones comprise under 2% of the sample.

This record comes from a study of shared clonotypes between healthy human individuals (dated by TCRdb to the early 2020s). Concerning the study at large: The cohort comprised a couple of women and a few men aged 18 to 49 years. To increase sequencing depth and limit assay-specific biases, TCR repertoire library preparation and sequencing were carried out by different laboratories using diverse techniques. For each donor, CD4 naive and CD4 memory were each given three plates, CD8 naive was given two plates, and CD8 memory was given one plate. The study deeply sequenced blood TCR repertoires of several healthy adults to estimate repertoire size and the extent of clonotype sharing between individuals. Leukapheresis yielded between about 0.85 and 10 billion PBMCs per donor.

Counted from cysteine to phenylalanine, this CDR3 has 14 amino acids. Just CDR3 DNA is preserved here, 42 bases in frame from base 1. Relative to germline, V is 5 bases shorter and J is 8 bases shorter, with 16 bases between their ends. Looking up the germline V gene yields CDR1 SGHTA and CDR2 FQGTGA. CD8 naive samples were obtained by positive selection for CCR7 among CD45RO-negative cells, yielding a CD45RA+CCR7+ population from which TemRA cells were excluded. Donors were healthy HIV-negative adults with no recently reported acute infections or vaccinations. Every donor was a Caucasian adult living in Nashville, Tennessee, USA. Blood was collected by leukapheresis, and PBMCs were isolated by Ficoll-Histopaque density gradient centrifugation and then cryopreserved in liquid nitrogen vapor phase. Purity and quantity of every magnetically sorted T cell population were checked by analytical flow cytometry. Genomic DNA was isolated from every sorted fraction and measured by UV absorbance on a Nanodrop 2000c.

Study-wide conclusions, independent of this receptor: Incomplete sequencing was indicated by rarefaction of sorted-subset datasets, despite the large sequencing depth. The small number of donors limited the genetic and exposure-history diversity represented. Compared with non-shared clonotypes, the clonotypes found in all four sorted-subset donors had higher generation probabilities. When a handful of donors were compared, the shared fraction of clonotypes was 5% to 6.5% for naive CD4, less than 4% for naive CD8, roughly 2.5% for memory CD4, and around 0.4% for memory CD8. Only blood was sampled, and tissue TCR repertoires likely differ from those in blood. Pairwise subsampling indicated that sequencing depth was expected to affect the degree of clonotype sharing among donors. Naive subsets generally had larger estimated clonotype richness than memory subsets.

This TCR was sampled from a man aged 18-30 years in good health. Some clones in this sample may be carry-over from other donors' samples. Material for sequencing was naive CD8+ T cells from PBMCs. The meaning of the sample's cell subset or site label: CD45RA+CCR7+. Recombination linked TRBV7-3 to TRBJ2-1; a tentative D match to TRBD2 spans 6 bases. The CDR3 amino acid sequence is: CASSMGVSGDEQFF. The bases are TGTGCCAGCAGCATGGGGGTTAGCGGCGATGAGCAGTTCTTC.